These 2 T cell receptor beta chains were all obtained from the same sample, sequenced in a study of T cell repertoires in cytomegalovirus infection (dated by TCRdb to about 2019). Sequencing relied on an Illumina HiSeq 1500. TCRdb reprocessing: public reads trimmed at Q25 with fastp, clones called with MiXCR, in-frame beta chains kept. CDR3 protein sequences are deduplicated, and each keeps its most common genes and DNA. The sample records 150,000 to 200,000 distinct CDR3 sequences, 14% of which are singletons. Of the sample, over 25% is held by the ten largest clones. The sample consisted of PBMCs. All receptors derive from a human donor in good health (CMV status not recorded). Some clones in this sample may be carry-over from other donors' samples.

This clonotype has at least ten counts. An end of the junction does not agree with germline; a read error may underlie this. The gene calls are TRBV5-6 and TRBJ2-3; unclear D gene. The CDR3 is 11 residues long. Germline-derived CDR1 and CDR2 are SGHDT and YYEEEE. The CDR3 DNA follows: TGTGCCAGCAGCTTGGGCCAGAATGGGATTTTT. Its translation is CASSLGQNGIF.

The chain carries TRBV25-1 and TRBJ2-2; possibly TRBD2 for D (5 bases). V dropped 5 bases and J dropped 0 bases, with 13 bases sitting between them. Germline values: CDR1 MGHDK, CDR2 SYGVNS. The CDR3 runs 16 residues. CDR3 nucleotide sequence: TGTGCCAGCAGTTTGATAGCGAGTGCGAACACCGGGGAGCTGTTTTTT. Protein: CASSLIASANTGELFF.